This T cell receptor beta chain came from a study of CD8+ T cells in alopecia areata. Study summary: Tofacitinib was taken orally by treated patients, and the dose was 5 to 10 mg twice daily. Patients took tofacitinib for 6 to 18 months, followed by 6 drug-free months. Regarding the study as a whole: Elevated clonality characterized lesional scalp relative to normal scalp, particularly in alopecia totalis/universalis.

Treatment defined: oral pan-JAK inhibitor, 5-10 mg twice daily. A remark on this clone: No antigen is known for it.

Investigators isolated RNA and reverse transcribed it into cDNA to act as the sequencing template. Data came from immunoSEQ multiplex PCR; TCRdb stores just in-frame clones and leaves some out. The table records 95,000 to 110,000 clones, roughly 84% of them present only once. The sequence derives from a human donor with alopecia areata. The sample here was CD8+ T cells sorted from blood, taken at week 24, from a patient treated with tofacitinib.

CDR3 protein: CASSWEGPQETQYF. The CDR3 DNA follows: TGTGCCAGCAGCTGGGAAGGGCCCCAAGAGACCCAGTACTTC. V gene TRBV7-2 combines with J gene TRBJ2-5; D remains ambiguous. The CDR3 loop spans 14 amino acids. Trimming pared 4 bases from V and 1 base from J, leaving 10 bases between. In germline, CDR1 is SGHTA, CDR2 FQGNSA. The entire variable domain, with the rest obtained from reference TRBV7-2 and TRBJ2-5, is as follows: GAGVSQSPSNKVTEKGKDVELRCDPISGHTALYWYRQSLGQGLEFLIYFQGNSAPDKSGLPSDRFSAERTGGSVSTLTIQRTQQEDSAVYLCASSWEGPQETQYFGPGTRLLVL.